This record looks at one T cell receptor (beta chain) sequence and its context. Trimming removed 2 bases from V and 8 bases from J, with 21 bases in between. CDR3 size: 17 residues. Per the germline V gene, CDR1 is LGHNT and CDR2 is FRNRAP. This record belongs to a study of PD-L1 blockade in urothelial cancer. Study as a whole: The patients first took atezolizumab around 2014, receiving 1,200 mg intravenously every 3 weeks. Prior chemotherapy regimens per patient numbered 0 to 3. Reported median T cell count for blood samples was around 150,000.

Produced via immunoSEQ multiplex PCR; TCRdb's table is partial and in-frame only. The sample yields approximately 80,000 clones, roughly 82% seen once. The material sequenced was PBMCs, taken around atezolizumab (anti-PD-L1) treatment. This chain joins TRBV12-5 and TRBJ2-2; a possible D gene is TRBD1 (6 bases). This sequence was found in a man in his 70s with urothelial cancer. CDR3 DNA: TGTGCTAGTGGTTTGCCTATGGGACACCCGAACTTAGGGGAGCTGTTTTTT. The encoded protein is CASGLPMGHPNLGELFF.